This TCR beta chain was retrieved from a study of T cell repertoires and leukemia-associated antigens. A word on this clonotype: Its antigen remains unknown.

Each CDR3 protein gets one entry after TCRdb re-called the 5' RACE reads with MiXCR. Among around 14,000 distinct CDR3 sequences, over 30% were seen once, and the ten largest hold around 8.8%. CDR1 is SGHTA and CDR2 is FQGNSA in the germline V gene. V shed 5 bases, J shed 4 bases, and the junction held 5 bases outside the gene matches. The CDR3 runs to 14 residues. Study-level findings and limits: Vbeta, Jbeta, VDJ rearrangement and unique CDR3 counts did not differ significantly across four groups.

The sample comprised CD3+ T cells sorted from blood and cultured. This sequence originates from a female donor in good health. The J gene is TRBJ1-2, the V gene TRBV7-2, with 9 bases matching TRBD1. The CDR3 loop is CASSPQTGGYGYTF. Here the CDR3 DNA reads TGTGCCAGCAGCCCTCAGACAGGGGGCTATGGCTACACCTTC.